Following are 17 T cell receptor beta chains from one sample sequenced in a study of blood T cell repertoires in COVID-19 (dated by TCRdb to about 2020). The library was prepared using the immunoSEQ multiplex PCR assay. TCRdb re-hosts the immuneACCESS table, in-frame sequences only. Its copies lack some clones; in the studies checked, an unresolved V gene accounts for under half of them, and the cause for the rest is not known. This sample gives around 100,000 clones in total; about four fifths of them show up just once. Of the sample, approximately 3.5% is held by the ten largest clones. Sequencing used peripheral blood. Receptor source: a woman of 80 years or more with active or convalescent COVID-19.

This clone appeared a few times. The chain links TRBV5-5 to TRBJ1-1; maybe TRBD1 (5 bases). Germline V gene data show CDR1 as SGHKS and CDR2 as YYEKEE (reference sequence). This CDR3 comprises 13 residues. Trimming cost V 2 bases and J 8 bases, with 13 bases left between them. The DNA of the CDR3 is TGTGCCAGCAGCTTACCCAGGACACCCGAAGCTTTCTTT. Amino acids: CASSLPRTPEAFF.

This chain uses TRBV7-9 with TRBJ1-1, with TRBD1 matching 7 bases. This CDR3 is 15 amino acids long. From germline, CDR1 is SEHNR and CDR2 FQNEAQ (reference sequence). V was clipped by 5 bases and J by 8 bases; unmatched bases: 14. The CDR3 nucleotides are TGTGCCAGCAGCCCCCAGGGACAGCTGGGAGAAGAAGCTTTCTTT. It yields the protein CASSPQGQLGEEAFF.

This chain connects TRBV10-3 to TRBJ1-2, with D maybe TRBD1 (5 bases). This CDR3 is 14 amino acids long. Germline assignment: CDR1 ENHRY and CDR2 SYGVKD. Trimming pared 2 bases from V and 4 bases from J, leaving 11 bases between. The CDR3 protein is CAISEGRGSYGYTF. Here the CDR3 DNA reads TGTGCCATCAGTGAGGGTCGGGGGTCCTATGGCTACACCTTC.

The chain uses TRBV5-4 and TRBJ1-5; D is perhaps TRBD1 (5 bases). Trimming left V 0 bases short and J 0 bases short, with 13 bases between. Germline V gene sequence: CDR1 SGHNT, CDR2 YYREEE (reference sequence). The CDR3 is 17 residues long. CDR3 nucleotide sequence: TGTGCCAGCAGCTTGGGCTCGGGGGGGAATAGCAATCAGCCCCAGCATTTT. This translates into CASSLGSGGNSNQPQHF.

This chain links TRBV5-4 with TRBJ2-1, with 8 bases lining up with TRBD2. J gave up 7 bases and V 4 bases, and 13 bases lay outside the gene matches. Germline V gene data show CDR1 as SGHNT and CDR2 as YYREEE (reference sequence). The CDR3 sequence is 16 residues long. CDR3 in amino acids: CASSREGGTVVNEQFF. In DNA, the CDR3 is TGTGCCAGCAGCCGGGAGGGAGGGACTGTCGTTAATGAGCAGTTCTTC.

The V and J genes are TRBV3-1 (or the pseudogene TRBV3-2) and TRBJ1-3; 8 positions agree with TRBD1. Trimming at V came to 2 bases and at J to 5 bases, leaving 5 bases not matched to a gene. The CDR3 has 15 residues. Germline V gene data show CDR1 as LGHDT and CDR2 as YNNKEL (reference sequence). The CDR3 reads CASSQQGADRNTIYF. As DNA, the CDR3 is TGTGCCAGCAGCCAACAGGGGGCGGATAGAAACACCATATATTTT.

This chain connects TRBV9 to TRBJ2-3; D is perhaps TRBD1 (6 bases). The CDR3 extends over 16 amino acids. The germline V gene encodes CDR1 SGDLS and CDR2 YYNGEE. V was trimmed by 0 bases and J by 2 bases, leaving 13 bases between them. CDR3 sequence reads: CASSVAVRGFTDTQYF. In DNA form, the CDR3 reads TGTGCCAGCAGCGTAGCTGTCAGGGGATTCACAGATACGCAGTATTTT.

The chain joins TRBV12-5 to TRBJ2-1, with TRBD1 matching over 9 bases. Germline lookup yields CDR1 LGHNT and CDR2 FRNRAP. Unmatched junction bases numbered 5, after V lost 3 bases and J lost 8 bases. The CDR3 sequence is 14 residues long. The CDR3 bases are TGTGCTAGTGGTTTCGGGACAGGGATCGATGAGCAGTTCTTC. This encodes CASGFGTGIDEQFF.

V and J are TRBV7-3 and TRBJ1-1; D unclear. V was shortened by 5 bases and J by 11 bases, with 18 bases between the two germline ends. This CDR3 region has 13 residues. Looked up from germline, CDR1 is SGHTA and CDR2 is FQGTGA. The CDR3 DNA is TGTGCCAGCAGCCTCGAACCGGACGGGGTGGCTTTCTTT. Its protein product is CASSLEPDGVAFF.

The genes are TRBV19 and TRBJ2-4, with D possibly matching TRBD1 (5 bases). Germline V CDR1 and CDR2: LNHDA, SQIVND (reference sequence). The CDR3 totals 14 residues. V was shortened by 5 bases and J by 0 bases, with 8 bases between the two germline ends. CDR3 residues: CASSQGLAKNIQYF. The CDR3 DNA reads as TGTGCCAGTAGTCAGGGCCTAGCCAAAAACATTCAGTACTTC.

V gene TRBV28 combines with J gene TRBJ1-5; D is uncertain. CDR3 size: 14 residues. CDR1 and CDR2 from the germline V gene are MDHEN and SYDVKM. V gave up 2 bases and J gave up 5 bases, with 10 bases separating them. The CDR3: CASSLEVDDQPQHF. CDR3 DNA: TGTGCCAGCAGTTTAGAGGTAGATGATCAGCCCCAGCATTTT.

This sequence joins TRBV28 and TRBJ1-2; tentatively, D is TRBD1 (6 bases). Per germline, CDR1 MDHEN and CDR2 SYDVKM. The CDR3 covers 14 residues. The V end was cut by 2 bases, the J end by 8 bases, with 15 bases between. CDR3 DNA: TGTGCCAGCAGTTTACGGGACACCGTCTCGGGCTACACCTTC. It translates to CASSLRDTVSGYTF.

Here the CDR3 reads CASSPEGSGSDEQFF. The CDR3 DNA follows: TGCGCCAGCAGCCCCGAGGGTAGCGGGAGTGATGAGCAGTTCTTC. V and J are TRBV5-1 and TRBJ2-1, with 9 bases fitting TRBD2. V was pared by 4 bases and J by 8 bases, with 10 bases of the junction left unmatched. This CDR3 has 15 residues. Germline V CDR1 and CDR2: SGHRS, YFSETQ.

The V and J genes are TRBV6-5 and TRBJ2-1, with 10 bases that match TRBD2. The germline V gene encodes CDR1 MNHEY and CDR2 SVGAGI. The CDR3 runs to 15 residues. With 5 bases clipped from V and 2 bases from J, the junction kept 3 bases outside the gene matches. CDR3 bases: TGTGCCAGCAGTCTTAGCGGGGGGCCCTACAATGAGCAGTTCTTC. Translation gives CASSLSGGPYNEQFF.

V is TRBV7-3 and J is TRBJ2-2, with a possible D match to TRBD2 (6 bases). V was pared by 5 bases and J by 0 bases, with 13 bases between. Per germline, CDR1 SGHTA and CDR2 FQGTGA. The CDR3 runs 16 residues. Here the CDR3 reads CASSLERATNTGELFF. The CDR3 bases are TGTGCCAGCAGCCTGGAGCGGGCGACGAACACCGGGGAGCTGTTTTTT.

The chain is built from TRBV2 and TRBJ2-3; D remains unclear. Germline assignment: CDR1 SNHLY and CDR2 FYNNEI. The CDR3 extends over 13 amino acids. Trimming removed 2 bases from V and 10 bases from J, with 13 bases in between. This CDR3 is CASSEFPTGSQYF. The CDR3 DNA is TGTGCCAGCAGTGAATTTCCGACTGGATCGCAGTATTTT.

The chain combines TRBV6-5 with TRBJ2-3, with TRBD1 matching 8 bases. Unmatched junction bases numbered 9, after V lost 2 bases and J lost 8 bases. There are 15 residues in the CDR3. CDR1 and CDR2 from the germline V gene are MNHEY and SVGAGI. Here the CDR3 reads CASSYQRQGRGTQYF. In DNA form, the CDR3 reads TGTGCCAGCAGTTACCAGCGACAGGGGAGAGGTACGCAGTATTTT.